This T cell receptor beta chain was sequenced for a study of tumour-infiltrating T cells in Burkitt lymphoma. Whole-study context: The Burkitt lymphoma cohort spanned all epidemiological subtypes. Repertoire clonality predicted overall and progression-free survival. Whole-study results and caveats: Several public clonotypes recurred in numerous Burkitt lymphoma patients.

In the case of this clone: Its specificity is not known.

This table comes from immunoSEQ multiplex PCR, and its TCRdb copy is limited to in-frame clones, with some not included. The table lists around 46,000 clones, around 32% of them singletons. The CDR3 has 11 residues. V lost 4 bases and J 5 bases, leaving 4 bases between the germline ends. Germline CDR1 reads MNHNS; CDR2 reads SASEGT. Specimen: tumor tissue. This chain links TRBV6-1 with TRBJ2-3; no clear D. The sequence derives from a human donor with Burkitt lymphoma. CDR3 in DNA: TGTGCCAGCAGTGCAGTAGATACGCAGTATTTT. It translates to CASSAVDTQYF.